These 16 T cell receptor beta chains originate from one sample sequenced in a study of cytomegalovirus exposure and HLA in healthy donors. Profiled with immunoSEQ multiplex PCR; TCRdb holds only in-frame clones, not every one. The sample contains approximately 160,000 clones, 80% to 85% of which appear only once. The sequencing sample was made of PBMCs. The source is a man under 40 in good health and CMV-seropositive.

The V gene is TRBV5-6, the J gene TRBJ2-1, with a possible D match to TRBD2 (5 bases). The V end was cut by 4 bases, the J end by 3 bases, with 8 bases between. Germline assignment: CDR1 SGHDT and CDR2 YYEEEE. The CDR3 is made up of 13 amino acids. The CDR3 DNA reads as TGTGCCAGCAGCCGGACTCTCTACAATGAGCAGTTCTTC. This encodes CASSRTLYNEQFF.

The chain has TRBV11-1 and TRBJ2-1; no definite D call. The V and J ends lost 0 bases and 6 bases respectively, with 9 bases between them. Looked up from germline, CDR1 is SGHAT and CDR2 is FQDESV (reference sequence). This CDR3 has 14 residues. The CDR3 protein is CASSLAPSSNEQFF. CDR3 coding DNA: TGTGCCAGCAGCTTAGCGCCTAGTAGCAATGAGCAGTTCTTC.

The chain recombines TRBV6-1 with TRBJ1-2, with D maybe TRBD1 (6 bases). This CDR3 region has 15 residues. Germline V gene data show CDR1 as MNHNS and CDR2 as SASEGT. The V gene lost 6 bases and the J gene lost 7 bases, with 21 bases spanning the gap. The chain's CDR3 is CASRVAGGLVPGYTF. In DNA form, the CDR3 reads TGTGCCAGCAGGGTGGCCGGGGGGCTAGTTCCTGGCTACACCTTC.

This chain links TRBV30 with TRBJ1-1, with a weak D call TRBD1 (5 bases). CDR3 length: 12 amino acids. CDR1 and CDR2 (germline): GTSNPN, SVGIG (reference sequence). Trimming pared 0 bases from V and 10 bases from J, leaving 12 bases between. The chain's CDR3 is CAWSVQAVGAFF. CDR3 nucleotides: TGTGCCTGGAGTGTACAGGCCGTGGGAGCTTTCTTT.

This clone was found once. The J gene is TRBJ2-3, the V gene TRBV6-6; 8 bases line up with TRBD1. Trimming took 4 bases from V and 0 from J; bases not matched to a gene: 6. This CDR3 region has 16 residues. Germline lookup yields CDR1 MNHNY and CDR2 SVGAGI (reference sequence). The CDR3 coding sequence is TGTGCCAGCAGTTCGGGACAGGCTTCCAGCACAGATACGCAGTATTTT. Protein sequence: CASSSGQASSTDTQYF.

This clone was detected ten times or more. The chain joins TRBV19 to TRBJ1-2; no reliable D call. CDR3 length: 11 residues. V lost 7 bases, J lost 1 base, and 4 bases lay in between. Germline V gene sequence: CDR1 LNHDA, CDR2 SQIVND (reference sequence). The CDR3 loop reads CASNHNYGYTF. CDR3 coding DNA: TGTGCCAGTAATCATAACTATGGCTACACCTTC. Full variable domain (rest looked up from reference TRBV19 and TRBJ1-2): DGGITQSPKYLFRKEGQNVTLSCEQNLNHDAMYWYRQDPGQGLRLIYYSQIVNDFQKGDIAEGYSVSREKKESFPLTVTSAQKNPTAFYLCASNHNYGYTFGSGTRLTVV.

Of note for this clone: Distinct nucleotide sequences in the sample also encode this CDR3. The gene calls are TRBV29-1 and TRBJ1-5; TRBD1 matches 10 bases. With 6 bases clipped from V and 2 bases from J, the junction kept 4 bases outside the gene matches. The CDR3 runs 14 residues. CDR1 is SQVTM and CDR2 is ANQGSEA in the germline V gene. The CDR3 nucleotides read TGCAGCGTAGGGACAGGGGAAGGCAATCAGCCCCAGCATTTT. This encodes CSVGTGEGNQPQHF.

This clone has just one count. The chain links TRBV28 to TRBJ2-3; 13 nucleotides match TRBD2. Trimming removed 3 bases from V and 6 bases from J; junction bases left unmatched: 15. Germline V gene data show CDR1 as MDHEN and CDR2 as SYDVKM. The CDR3 has 19 residues. DNA for the CDR3: TGTGCCAGCAGTTTGCCCTCTCCCAGGACTAGCGGGAGAGGGGATACGCAGTATTTT. Amino acid sequence: CASSLPSPRTSGRGDTQYF. Filled out from reference TRBV28 and TRBJ2-3, the complete variable domain reads DVKVTQSSRYLVKRTGEKVFLECVQDMDHENMFWYRQDPGLGLRLIYFSYDVKMKEKGDIPEGYSVSREKKERFSLILESASTNQTSMYLCASSLPSPRTSGRGDTQYFGPGTRLTVL.

The V gene is TRBV29-1, the J gene TRBJ2-1; 9 bases map to TRBD1. Trimming took 0 bases from V and 8 from J; bases not matched to a gene: 8. This CDR3 has 15 amino acids. From germline, CDR1 is SQVTM and CDR2 ANQGSEA. The CDR3 here is CSVEDGTGSWDEQFF. The CDR3 DNA reads TGCAGCGTTGAAGACGGGACAGGGAGTTGGGATGAGCAGTTCTTC.

The gene calls are TRBV29-1 and TRBJ2-3, with 10 bases aligning to TRBD1. Germline CDR1 reads SQVTM; CDR2 reads ANQGSEA. V trimming: 6 bases; J trimming: 0 bases; junction bases outside the gene matches: 6. The CDR3 extends over 15 amino acids. In DNA, the CDR3 is TGCAGCGTCCGACAGGGGGCCTCTAGCACAGATACGCAGTATTTT. It specifies CSVRQGASSTDTQYF.

This clone has just a few counts. Other DNA sequences in this specimen translate into the identical CDR3. The chain carries TRBV6-1 and TRBJ1-2, with 8 bases that match TRBD1. V lost 6 bases, J lost 4 bases, and 1 base stayed unmatched. In germline, CDR1 is MNHNS, CDR2 SASEGT. CDR3 length: 12 residues. In DNA form, the CDR3 reads TGTGCCAGCAGGGGGACAGGCTATGGCTACACCTTC. Encoded protein: CASRGTGYGYTF.

The chain is built from TRBV4-1 and TRBJ2-7, with TRBD1 as a possible D gene (6 bases). Germline CDR1 MGHRA, CDR2 YSYEKL. V dropped 0 bases and J dropped 4 bases, with 13 bases sitting between them. The CDR3 loop spans 15 amino acids. The CDR3 coding sequence is TGCGCCAGCAGCCAAGAAGCCGGGACAAATTACGAGCAGTACTTC. Protein: CASSQEAGTNYEQYF.

This sequence joins TRBV19 and TRBJ1-5; D perhaps matches TRBD1 (6 bases). The CDR3 has 16 residues. Germline V CDR1 and CDR2: LNHDA, SQIVND (reference sequence). V lost 7 bases and J 7 bases, leaving 23 bases between the germline ends. The DNA of the CDR3 is TGTGCCAGTAAGACTACGGGGGGTAGGGGGGCACAGCCCCAGCATTTT. It translates to CASKTTGGRGAQPQHF.

This rearrangement joins TRBV19 to TRBJ2-7, with D perhaps TRBD1 (6 bases). Trimming cost V 3 bases and J 4 bases, with 16 bases left between them. This CDR3 has 15 amino acids. Germline CDR1 LNHDA, CDR2 SQIVND (reference sequence). CDR3 nucleotides: TGTGCCAGTAGTATGAGCGTGGGGACACCTTACGAGCAGTACTTC. Translating gives CASSMSVGTPYEQYF. Full variable domain (missing parts from reference TRBV19 and TRBJ2-7): DGGITQSPKYLFRKEGQNVTLSCEQNLNHDAMYWYRQDPGQGLRLIYYSQIVNDFQKGDIAEGYSVSREKKESFPLTVTSAQKNPTAFYLCASSMSVGTPYEQYFGPGTRLTVT.

CDR3 amino acids: CASSPGTGGWGYTF. DNA of the CDR3: TGTGCCAGCAGCCCCGGGACAGGGGGTTGGGGCTACACCTTC. This chain connects TRBV6-5 to TRBJ1-2; 11 positions match TRBD1. This CDR3 has 14 residues. The V gene end was trimmed by 6 bases and the J gene end by 8 bases; junction bases not matched to a gene: 8. CDR1 is MNHEY, CDR2 SVGAGI, per germline.

The V gene is TRBV6-1, the J gene TRBJ2-3, with D tentatively TRBD2 (6 bases). The V end lost 6 bases, the J end lost 6 bases, and 16 bases lay between the germline ends. CDR3 size: 14 residues. CDR1 is MNHNS and CDR2 is SASEGT in the germline V gene. The CDR3 protein is CASRVGTSADTQYF. The DNA for the CDR3 is TGTGCCAGCAGGGTGGGGACTTCCGCGGATACGCAGTATTTT.